The TCR beta chain under discussion was sequenced for a study of T cells in Graves' hyperthyroidism and ophthalmopathy. Study results and caveats: Most expanded thyroid clonotypes above 0.001 recurred in blood.

As for this clonotype: Its antigen is still unknown.

There were TCR beta CDR3 regions amplified from RNA transcripts. In the first-round RT-PCR of the TCR CDR3, the HTBI primer set was used. TCRdb reprocessed the multiplex PCR reads via MiXCR and lists one record per CDR3 protein. The sample holds around 690,000 distinct CDR3 sequences, about 18% seen once. CDR1 and CDR2 (germline): MNHNS, SASEGT. Trimming shortened V by 7 bases and J by 5 bases, and 20 bases separated the two germline ends. CDR3 length equals 15 residues. This rearrangement joins TRBV6-1 to TRBJ2-5; a possible D gene is TRBD1 (6 bases). The sample was blood. This TCR derives from a man aged 45-60 years with Graves' hyperthyroidism. The CDR3 sequence: CASTPDIRGWETQYF. Here the CDR3 DNA reads TGTGCCAGCACTCCGGATATCAGGGGATGGGAGACCCAGTACTTC.